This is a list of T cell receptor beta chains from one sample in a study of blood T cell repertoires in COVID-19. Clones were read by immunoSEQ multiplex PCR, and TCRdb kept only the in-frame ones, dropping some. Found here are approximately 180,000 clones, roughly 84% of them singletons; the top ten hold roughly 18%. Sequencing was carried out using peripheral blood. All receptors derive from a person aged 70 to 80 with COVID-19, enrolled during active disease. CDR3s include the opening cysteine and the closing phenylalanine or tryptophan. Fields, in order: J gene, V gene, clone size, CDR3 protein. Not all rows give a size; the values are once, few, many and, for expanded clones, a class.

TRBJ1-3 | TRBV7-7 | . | CASSKGTGVGNTIYF
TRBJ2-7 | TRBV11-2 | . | CASSTQAGGPLGEQYF
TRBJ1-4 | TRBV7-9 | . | CASSPQRGEKLFF
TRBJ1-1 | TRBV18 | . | CASSPRGGEMNTEAFF
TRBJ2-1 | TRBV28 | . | CASSKTGSSYNEQFF
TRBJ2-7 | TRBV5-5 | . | CASSLGSPVYEQYF
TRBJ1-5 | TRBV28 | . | CASSPRLGAIQPQHF
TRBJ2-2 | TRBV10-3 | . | CAISVGLADTGELFF
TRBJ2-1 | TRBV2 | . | CALRDFGEQFF
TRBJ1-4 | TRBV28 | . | CASSFVRAINEKLFF
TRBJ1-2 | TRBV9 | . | CASSRDRGSYGYTF
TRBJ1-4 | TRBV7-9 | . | CASSYQTGNEKLFF
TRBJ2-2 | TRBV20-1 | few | CSASNIITGELFF
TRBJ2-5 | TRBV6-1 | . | CASRPTGGAETQYF
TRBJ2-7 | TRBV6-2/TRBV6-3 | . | CASSPGPGGFASFYF
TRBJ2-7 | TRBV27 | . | CATGPTATYEQYF
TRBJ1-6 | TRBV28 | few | CASSFSALPSSPLHF
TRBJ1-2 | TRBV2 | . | CASIMYGYTF
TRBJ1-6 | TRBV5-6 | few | CASSPYRQGLSYNSPLHF
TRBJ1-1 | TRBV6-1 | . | CASRELGTGASTLEAFF
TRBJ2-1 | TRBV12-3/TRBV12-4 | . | CASSRGGEGEQFF
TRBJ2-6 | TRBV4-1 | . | CASSQDSRDRGWMRANVLTF
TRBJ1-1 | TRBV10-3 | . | CAISERMQGNTEAFF
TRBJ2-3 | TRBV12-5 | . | CASGSSGSWDTQYF
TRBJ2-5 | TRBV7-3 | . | CASSLKGVGETQYF
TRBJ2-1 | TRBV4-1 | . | CASSQWGGRSGSYNEQFF
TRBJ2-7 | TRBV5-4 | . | CASSLAQGTRYEQYF
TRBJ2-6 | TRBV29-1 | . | CSAQGLQASGANVLTF
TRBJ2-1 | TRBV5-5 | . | CASSLVFRDRVLTNEQFF
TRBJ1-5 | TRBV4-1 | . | CASSQVRDSNQPQHF
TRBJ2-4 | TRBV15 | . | CATSTPSLSIAKNIQYF
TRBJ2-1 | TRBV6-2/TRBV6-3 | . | CASSYGLAGVWKFF
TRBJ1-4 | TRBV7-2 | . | CASSFRDKVGATNEKLFF
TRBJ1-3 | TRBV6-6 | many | CASTGGVRQGNTIYF
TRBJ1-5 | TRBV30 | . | CAWSRQWSQPQHF
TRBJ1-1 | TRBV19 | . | CASSIDFGLKNTEAFF
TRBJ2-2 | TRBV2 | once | CASSVFRARDTGELFF
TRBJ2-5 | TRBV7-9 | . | CASSSTGARGTQYF
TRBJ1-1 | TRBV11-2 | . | CASSVGPGQVTEAFF
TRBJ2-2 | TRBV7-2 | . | CASSQSAGGELFF
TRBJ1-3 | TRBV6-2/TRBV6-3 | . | CASSSRGNTIYF
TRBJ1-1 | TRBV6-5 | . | CASSHLTNTEAFF
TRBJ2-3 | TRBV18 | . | CASSPPVKQGGTDTQYF
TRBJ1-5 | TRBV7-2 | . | CASSLDGETNQPQHF
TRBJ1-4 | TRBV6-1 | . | CASSEQRPATNEKLFF
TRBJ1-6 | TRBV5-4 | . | CASSLGGLINSPLHF
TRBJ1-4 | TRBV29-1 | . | CSVEDTLTGGEKLFF
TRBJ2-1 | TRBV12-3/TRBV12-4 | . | CASSPPGTAEQFF
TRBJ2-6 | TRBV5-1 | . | CASSFVGGSGANVLTF
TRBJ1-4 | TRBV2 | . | CASGNRHNEKLFF
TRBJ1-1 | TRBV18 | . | CASSPRDSENTEAFF
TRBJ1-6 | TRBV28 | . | CASNDRGLSYNSPLHF
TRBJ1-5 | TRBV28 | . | CASSSIDSNQPQHF
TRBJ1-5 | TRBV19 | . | CASSIDRGGNQPQHF
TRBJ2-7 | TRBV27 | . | CASSLSAGLAGGFPYEQYF
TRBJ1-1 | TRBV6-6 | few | CASSRLWTGGPSVVSTEAFF
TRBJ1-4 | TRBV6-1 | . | CASSELTGNEKLFF
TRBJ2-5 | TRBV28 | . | CASSSRGGPVTQYF
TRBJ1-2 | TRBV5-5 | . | CASSLAEIYGYTF